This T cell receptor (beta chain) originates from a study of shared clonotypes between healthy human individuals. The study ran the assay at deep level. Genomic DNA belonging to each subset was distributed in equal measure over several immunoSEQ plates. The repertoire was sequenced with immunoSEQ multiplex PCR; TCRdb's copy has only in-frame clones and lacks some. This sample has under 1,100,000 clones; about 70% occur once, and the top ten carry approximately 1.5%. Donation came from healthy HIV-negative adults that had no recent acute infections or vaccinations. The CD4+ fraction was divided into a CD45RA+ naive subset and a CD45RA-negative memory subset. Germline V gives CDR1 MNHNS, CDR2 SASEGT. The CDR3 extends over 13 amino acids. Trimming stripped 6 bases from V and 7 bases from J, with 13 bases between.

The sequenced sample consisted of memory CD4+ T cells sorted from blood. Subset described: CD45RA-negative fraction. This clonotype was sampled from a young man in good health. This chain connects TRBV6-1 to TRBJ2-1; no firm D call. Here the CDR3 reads CASSQAIRNEQFF. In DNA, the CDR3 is TGTGCCAGCAGCCAAGCGATCAGGAATGAGCAGTTCTTC.